The 14 T cell receptor beta chains presented below share a single source sample, sequenced in a study of technical replicates of blood from a handful of donors. Produced via immunoSEQ multiplex PCR; TCRdb's table is partial and in-frame only. The sample lists tens of thousands of clones, about 95% seen once, with 0.25% in the top ten. The source material was T cells isolated from PBMCs. Source of these receptors: a human donor in good health.

V and J are TRBV7-2 and TRBJ2-2; perhaps TRBD1 as D (6 bases). Per germline, CDR1 SGHTA and CDR2 FQGNSA. Deletions cut 6 bases from V and 3 bases from J, with 17 bases between. The CDR3 runs 16 residues. In DNA, the CDR3 is TGTGCCAGCAGTCTAGCCCCCCAGGGGCACACCGGGGAGCTGTTTTTT. Translation: CASSLAPQGHTGELFF. The entire variable domain, with the rest obtained from reference TRBV7-2 and TRBJ2-2, is as follows: GAGVSQSPSNKVTEKGKDVELRCDPISGHTALYWYRQSLGQGLEFLIYFQGNSAPDKSGLPSDRFSAERTGGSVSTLTIQRTQQEDSAVYLCASSLAPQGHTGELFFGEGSRLTVL.

The chain employs TRBV5-8 and TRBJ1-1; D is unclear. The CDR3 totals 17 residues. V was pared by 4 bases and J by 5 bases, with 24 bases between. From germline, CDR1 is SGHTS and CDR2 YDEGEE. The CDR3 region has the DNA TGTGCCAGCAGCCTCGAGCGAGGGCCTCTCCTTCCGACTGAAGCTTTCTTT. This sequence encodes CASSLERGPLLPTEAFF.

V and J are TRBV6-5 and TRBJ2-7; 8 bases map to TRBD1. The ends lost 2 bases at V and 2 bases at J; junction bases unmatched: 2. Germline assignment: CDR1 MNHEY and CDR2 SVGAGI. The CDR3 covers 14 residues. The CDR3 sequence is CASSYTGGTYEQYF. CDR3 sequence (DNA): TGTGCCAGCAGTTACACAGGGGGTACCTACGAGCAGTACTTC.

The chain recombines TRBV5-4 with TRBJ2-5, with D possibly TRBD1 on 5 matching bases. The V gene lost 1 base and the J gene lost 2 bases, with 15 bases spanning the gap. Germline values: CDR1 SGHNT, CDR2 YYREEE (reference sequence). This CDR3 contains 16 residues. The CDR3 DNA reads as TGTGCCAGCAGCTTGAATTGGGCGACAGTACAAGAGACCCAGTACTTC. Translation: CASSLNWATVQETQYF.

Points on this clone: This sample includes further DNA sequences coding for the same CDR3. V gene TRBV5-1 combines with J gene TRBJ1-1; D is undetermined. Germline V CDR1 and CDR2: SGHRS, YFSETQ. The length of the CDR3 is 13 residues. The V end lost 0 bases, the J end lost 3 bases, and 6 bases lay between the germline ends. The CDR3 DNA reads as TGCGCCAGCAGCTTGGATCGGGACACTGAAGCTTTCTTT. The encoded protein is CASSLDRDTEAFF. The entire variable domain, with the rest obtained from reference TRBV5-1 and TRBJ1-1, is as follows: KAGVTQTPRYLIKTRGQQVTLSCSPISGHRSVSWYQQTPGQGLQFLFEYFSETQRNKGNFPGRFSGRQFSNSRSEMNVSTLELGDSALYLCASSLDRDTEAFFGQGTRLTVV.

This clone showed up just once. J is TRBJ1-5 and V is TRBV7-9, with D hard to call. Per germline, CDR1 SEHNR and CDR2 FQNEAQ (reference sequence). This CDR3 comprises 18 residues. The V and J ends lost 1 base and 3 bases respectively, with 19 bases between them. CDR3: CASSLGQGLNTNNQPQHF. CDR3 sequence (DNA): TGTGCCAGCAGCTTAGGACAAGGACTGAATACTAACAATCAGCCCCAGCATTTT.

The CDR3 protein is CASNRENEQFF. The CDR3 nucleotides are TGTGCCAGCAACCGGGAGAATGAGCAGTTCTTC. The chain combines TRBV28 with TRBJ2-1, with TRBD2 as a possible D gene (6 bases). Germline CDR1 and CDR2: MDHEN and SYDVKM. Trimming shortened V by 7 bases and J by 7 bases, and 8 bases separated the two germline ends. The CDR3 extends over 11 amino acids.

The chain joins TRBV1 to TRBJ2-1; the D call of TRBD2 is as the table states it, not checked on the DNA. TRBV1 is reported as a pseudogene. The CDR3 sequence is 21 residues long. The CDR3 loop is CTSSQTTLAGSEDPPGNEQFF. CDR3 nucleotide sequence: TGCACCAGCAGCCAGACGACGCTAGCGGGAAGTGAAGACCCCCCGGGTAATGAGCAGTTCTTC.

V usage is TRBV19 and J usage is TRBJ2-3; D remains unclear. CDR3 length equals 14 residues. Trimming removed 8 bases at V and 0 bases at J, with 12 bases between. Germline V gene data show CDR1 as LNHDA and CDR2 as SQIVND (reference sequence). Here the CDR3 reads CASRDLQSTDTQYF. In DNA form, the CDR3 reads TGTGCCAGTCGAGATCTTCAAAGCACAGATACGCAGTATTTT.

The chain combines TRBV27 with TRBJ2-3; TRBD2 matches at 8 bases. V trimming: 5 bases; J trimming: 4 bases; junction bases outside the gene matches: 8. The germline V gene encodes CDR1 MNHEY and CDR2 SMNVEV (reference sequence). There are 15 residues in the CDR3. The CDR3 DNA sequence: TGTGCCAGCAGTGTAAGCGGGAGTTCGCCAGATACGCAGTATTTT. It is translated as CASSVSGSSPDTQYF.

In its sample, this clone was seen once. The genes are TRBV30 and TRBJ2-7, with 7 bases fitting TRBD2. Trimming took 7 bases from V and 1 from J; bases not matched to a gene: 7. There are 13 residues in the CDR3. The germline V gene has CDR1 GTSNPN and CDR2 SVGIG (reference sequence). DNA for the CDR3: TGTGCCTCCTCTAGCGGCGAATCCTACGAGCAGTACTTC. Residues: CASSSGESYEQYF.

The chain is built from TRBV7-6 and TRBJ2-3, with 9 bases identical to TRBD2. Per the germline V gene, CDR1 is SGHVS and CDR2 is FNYEAQ. V was pared by 10 bases and J by 2 bases, with 1 base of the junction left unmatched. This CDR3 region has 12 residues. CDR3 coding DNA: TGTGCCACTAGCGGGATCACAGATACGCAGTATTTT. Translated, it gives CATSGITDTQYF.

The chain joins TRBV5-1 to TRBJ2-1; the D gene is possibly TRBD1 (5 bases). This CDR3 is 15 amino acids long. Germline V gene data show CDR1 as SGHRS and CDR2 as YFSETQ. With 4 bases removed from V and 0 bases from J, the gap between germline ends came to 11 bases. CDR3 residues: CASSPDSRSYNEQFF. The DNA of the CDR3 is TGCGCCAGCAGCCCCGACAGCCGCTCCTACAATGAGCAGTTCTTC.

This clone is a singleton in its sample. The chain uses TRBV28 and TRBJ2-1, with a weak D call TRBD1 (6 bases). The CDR3 runs to 15 residues. Germline CDR1 MDHEN, CDR2 SYDVKM. The ends were cut back, 2 bases at V and 2 bases at J, with 10 bases in the middle. CDR3 sequence: CASSLSRGTYNEQFF. In DNA, the CDR3 is TGTGCCAGCAGTTTAAGTAGGGGGACCTACAATGAGCAGTTCTTC.